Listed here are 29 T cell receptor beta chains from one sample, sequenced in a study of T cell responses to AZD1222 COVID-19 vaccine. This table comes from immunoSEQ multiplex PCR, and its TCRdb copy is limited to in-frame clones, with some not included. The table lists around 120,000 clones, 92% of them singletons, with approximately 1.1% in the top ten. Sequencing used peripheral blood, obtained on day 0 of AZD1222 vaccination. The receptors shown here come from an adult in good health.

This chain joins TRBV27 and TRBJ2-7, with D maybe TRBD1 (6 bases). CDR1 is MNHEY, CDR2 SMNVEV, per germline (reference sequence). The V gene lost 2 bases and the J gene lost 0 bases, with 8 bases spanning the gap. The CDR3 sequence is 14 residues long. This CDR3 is CASSLRDTSYEQYF. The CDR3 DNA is TGTGCCAGCAGTTTACGGGACACCTCCTACGAGCAGTACTTC.

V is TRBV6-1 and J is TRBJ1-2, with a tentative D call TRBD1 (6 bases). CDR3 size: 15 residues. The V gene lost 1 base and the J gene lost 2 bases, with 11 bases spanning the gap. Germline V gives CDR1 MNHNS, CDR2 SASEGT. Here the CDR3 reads CASSEGGGGNYGYTF. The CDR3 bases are TGTGCCAGCAGTGAAGGGGGAGGGGGGAACTATGGCTACACCTTC.

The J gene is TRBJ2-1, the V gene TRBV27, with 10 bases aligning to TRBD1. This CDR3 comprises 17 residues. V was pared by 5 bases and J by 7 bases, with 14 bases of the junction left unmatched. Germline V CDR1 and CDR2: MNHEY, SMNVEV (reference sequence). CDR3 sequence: CASSIRPWDRGRNEQFF. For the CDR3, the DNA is TGTGCCAGCAGTATACGGCCTTGGGACAGGGGTCGAAATGAGCAGTTCTTC.

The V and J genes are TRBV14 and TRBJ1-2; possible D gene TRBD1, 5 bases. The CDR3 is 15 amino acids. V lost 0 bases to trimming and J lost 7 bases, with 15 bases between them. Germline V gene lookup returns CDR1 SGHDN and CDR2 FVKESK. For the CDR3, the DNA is TGTGCCAGCAGCCAAGATCCGAGTCTGGGGGGTGGCTACACCTTC. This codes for CASSQDPSLGGGYTF. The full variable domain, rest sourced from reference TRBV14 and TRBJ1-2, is EAGVTQFPSHSVIEKGQTVTLRCDPISGHDNLYWYRRVMGKEIKFLLHFVKESKQDESGMPNNRFLAERTGGTYSTLKVQPAELEDSGVYFCASSQDPSLGGGYTFGSGTRLTVV.

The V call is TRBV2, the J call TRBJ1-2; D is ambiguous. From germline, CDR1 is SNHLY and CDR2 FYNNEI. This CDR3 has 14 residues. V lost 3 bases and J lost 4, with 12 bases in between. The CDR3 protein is CASSEYGRGYGYTF. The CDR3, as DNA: TGTGCCAGCAGTGAGTACGGGCGAGGCTATGGCTACACCTTC.

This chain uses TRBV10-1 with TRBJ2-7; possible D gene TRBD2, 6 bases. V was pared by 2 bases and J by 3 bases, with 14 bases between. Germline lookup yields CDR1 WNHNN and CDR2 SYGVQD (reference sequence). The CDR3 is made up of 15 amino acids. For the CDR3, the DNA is TGCGCCAGCAGTGAGACCCGGGGGATTCTCTACGAGCAGTACTTC. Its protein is CASSETRGILYEQYF.

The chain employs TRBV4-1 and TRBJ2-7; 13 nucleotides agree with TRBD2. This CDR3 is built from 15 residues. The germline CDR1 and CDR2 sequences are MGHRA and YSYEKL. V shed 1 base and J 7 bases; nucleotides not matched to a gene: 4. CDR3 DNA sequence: TGCGCCAGCAGCCAAGGGACTAGCGGGAGACGTGAGCAGTACTTC. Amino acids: CASSQGTSGRREQYF.

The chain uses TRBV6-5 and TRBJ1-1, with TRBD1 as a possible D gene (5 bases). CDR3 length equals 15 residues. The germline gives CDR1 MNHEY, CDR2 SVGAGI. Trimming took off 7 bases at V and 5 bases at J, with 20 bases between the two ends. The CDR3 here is CASTPTRGSSTEAFF. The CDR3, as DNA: TGTGCCAGCACCCCCACGAGGGGCTCTTCGACTGAAGCTTTCTTT.

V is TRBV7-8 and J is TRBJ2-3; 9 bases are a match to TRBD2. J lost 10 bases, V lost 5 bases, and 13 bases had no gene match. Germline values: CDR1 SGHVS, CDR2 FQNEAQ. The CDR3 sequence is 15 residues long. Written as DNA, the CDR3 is TGTGCCAGCAGCCCGGGGACTAGCAAACAGGTGGCGCAGTATTTT. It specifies CASSPGTSKQVAQYF.

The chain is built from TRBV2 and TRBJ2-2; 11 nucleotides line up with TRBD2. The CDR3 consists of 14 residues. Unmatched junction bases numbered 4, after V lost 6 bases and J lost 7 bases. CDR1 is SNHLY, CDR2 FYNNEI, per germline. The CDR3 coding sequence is TGTGCCAGCAGGCCGACTAGCGGGAACGGGGAGCTGTTTTTT. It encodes CASRPTSGNGELFF. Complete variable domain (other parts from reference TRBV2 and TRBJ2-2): EPEVTQTPSHQVTQMGQEVILRCVPISNHLYFYWYRQILGQKVEFLVSFYNNEISEKSEIFDDQFSVERPDGSNFTLKIRSTKLEDSAMYFCASRPTSGNGELFFGEGSRLTVL.

CDR3 protein: CASTWGEGQPQHF. The CDR3 bases are TGTGCCAGCACCTGGGGGGAAGGTCAGCCCCAGCATTTT. V and J are TRBV12-3 or TRBV12-4 and TRBJ1-5; D possibly corresponds to TRBD1 (5 bases). This CDR3 has 13 amino acids. The V end was cut by 7 bases, the J end by 6 bases, with 13 bases between.

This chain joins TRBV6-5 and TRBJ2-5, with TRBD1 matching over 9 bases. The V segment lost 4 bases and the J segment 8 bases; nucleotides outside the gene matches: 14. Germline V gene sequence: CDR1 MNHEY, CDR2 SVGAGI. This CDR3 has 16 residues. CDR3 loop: CASSSLGTGLDDTQYF. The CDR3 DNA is TGTGCCAGCAGTTCCCTCGGGACAGGGCTTGATGACACCCAGTACTTC.

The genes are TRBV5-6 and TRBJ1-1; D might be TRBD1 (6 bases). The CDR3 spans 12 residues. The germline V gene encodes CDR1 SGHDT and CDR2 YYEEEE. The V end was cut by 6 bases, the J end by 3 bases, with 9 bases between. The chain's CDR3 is CASTQGHTEAFF. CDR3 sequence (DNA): TGTGCCAGCACCCAGGGGCACACTGAAGCTTTCTTT. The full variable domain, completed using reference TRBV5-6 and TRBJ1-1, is DAGVTQSPTHLIKTRGQQVTLRCSPKSGHDTVSWYQQALGQGPQFIFQYYEEEERQRGNFPDRFSGHQFPNYSSELNVNALLLGDSALYLCASTQGHTEAFFGQGTRLTVV.

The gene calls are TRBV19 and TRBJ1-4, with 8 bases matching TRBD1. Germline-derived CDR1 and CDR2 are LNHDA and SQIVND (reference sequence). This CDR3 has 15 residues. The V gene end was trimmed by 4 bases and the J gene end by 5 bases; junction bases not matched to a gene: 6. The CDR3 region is CASSRRTGSNEKLFF. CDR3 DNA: TGTGCCAGTAGTAGGCGGACAGGGTCCAATGAAAAACTGTTTTTT.

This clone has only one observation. CDR3 sequence: CAIWGGGQRSTDTQYF. Here the CDR3 DNA reads TGTGCCATCTGGGGCGGGGGACAGCGGAGCACAGATACGCAGTATTTT. The chain uses TRBV10-3 and TRBJ2-3; D assignment may be TRBD1 or TRBD2 (7 bases each). The ends were cut back, 8 bases at V and 0 bases at J, with 18 bases in the middle. This CDR3 has 16 residues. CDR1 and CDR2 (germline): ENHRY, SYGVKD.

Written as DNA, the CDR3 is TGTGCCTGGAGCCTAAGGACAGGGAACACTGAAGCTTTCTTT. This sequence encodes CAWSLRTGNTEAFF. The V gene is TRBV30, the J gene TRBJ1-1, with 7 positions matching TRBD1. The junction had 5 bases not matched to a gene; V was cut back by 3 bases and J by 1 base. CDR1 and CDR2 from the germline V gene are GTSNPN and SVGIG (reference sequence). This CDR3 is built from 14 residues.

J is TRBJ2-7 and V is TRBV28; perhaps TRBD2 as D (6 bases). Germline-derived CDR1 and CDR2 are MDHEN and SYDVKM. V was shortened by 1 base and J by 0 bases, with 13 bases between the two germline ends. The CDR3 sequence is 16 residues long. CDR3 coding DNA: TGTGCCAGCAGTTTATCTTCCCACGGGAGCTCCTACGAGCAGTACTTC. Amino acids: CASSLSSHGSSYEQYF.

CDR3 sequence reads: CASSLVAYGYTF. The CDR3 nucleotides are TGTGCCAGCAGCTTAGTCGCCTATGGCTACACCTTC. This chain uses TRBV11-2 with TRBJ1-2; D gene ambiguous. The germline V and J ends were trimmed by 1 base and 4 bases, with 4 bases remaining between them. The CDR3 covers 12 residues. From germline, CDR1 is SGHAT and CDR2 FQNNGV. The complete variable domain, with remaining parts taken from reference TRBV11-2 and TRBJ1-2, reads EAGVAQSPRYKIIEKRQSVAFWCNPISGHATLYWYQQILGQGPKLLIQFQNNGVVDDSQLPKDRFSAERLKGVDSTLKIQPAKLEDSAVYLCASSLVAYGYTFGSGTRLTVV.

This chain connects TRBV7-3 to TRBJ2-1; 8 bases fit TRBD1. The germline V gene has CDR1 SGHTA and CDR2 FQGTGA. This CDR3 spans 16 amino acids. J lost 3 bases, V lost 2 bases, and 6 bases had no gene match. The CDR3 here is CASSLYGTGDYNEQFF. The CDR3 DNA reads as TGTGCCAGCAGCTTATATGGGACAGGAGACTACAATGAGCAGTTCTTC. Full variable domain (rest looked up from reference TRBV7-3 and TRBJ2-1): GAGVSQTPSNKVTEKGKYVELRCDPISGHTALYWYRQSLGQGPEFLIYFQGTGAADDSGLPNDRFFAVRPEGSVSTLKIQRTERGDSAVYLCASSLYGTGDYNEQFFGPGTRLTVL.

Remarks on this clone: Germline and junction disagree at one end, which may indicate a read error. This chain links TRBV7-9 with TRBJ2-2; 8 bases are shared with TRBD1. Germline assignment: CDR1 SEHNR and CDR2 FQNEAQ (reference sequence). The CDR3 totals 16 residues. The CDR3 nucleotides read TGTGCCAGCAGCCTAGCCCAGGGGGCCACCCCCGGGGAGCTGTTTTTT. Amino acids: CASSLAQGATPGELFF.

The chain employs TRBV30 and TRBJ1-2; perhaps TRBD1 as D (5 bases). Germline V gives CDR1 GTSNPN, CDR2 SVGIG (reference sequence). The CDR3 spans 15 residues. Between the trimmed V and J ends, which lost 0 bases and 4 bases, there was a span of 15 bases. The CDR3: CAWSVPGVFGYGYTF. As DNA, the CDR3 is TGTGCCTGGAGTGTGCCGGGGGTGTTCGGCTATGGCTACACCTTC.

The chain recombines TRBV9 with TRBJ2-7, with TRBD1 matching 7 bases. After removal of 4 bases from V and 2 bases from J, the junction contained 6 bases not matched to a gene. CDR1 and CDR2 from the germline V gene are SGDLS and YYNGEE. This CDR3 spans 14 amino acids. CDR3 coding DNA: TGTGCCAGCAGCCCCGGGACAGACCCCTACGAGCAGTACTTC. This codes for CASSPGTDPYEQYF. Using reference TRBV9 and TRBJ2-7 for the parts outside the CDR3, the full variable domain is DSGVTQTPKHLITATGQRVTLRCSPRSGDLSVYWYQQSLDQGLQFLIQYYNGEERAKGNILERFSAQQFPDLHSELNLSSLELGDSALYFCASSPGTDPYEQYFGPGTRLTVT.

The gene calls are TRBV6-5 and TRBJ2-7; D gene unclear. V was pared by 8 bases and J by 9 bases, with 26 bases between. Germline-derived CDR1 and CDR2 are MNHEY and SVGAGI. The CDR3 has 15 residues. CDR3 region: CASQMGSRHPSGQYF. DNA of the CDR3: TGTGCCAGCCAGATGGGGTCCAGACACCCGTCGGGGCAGTACTTC.

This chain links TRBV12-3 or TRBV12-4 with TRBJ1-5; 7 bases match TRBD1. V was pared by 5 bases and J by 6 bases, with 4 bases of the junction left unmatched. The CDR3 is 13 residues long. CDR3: CASSQQGPQPQHF. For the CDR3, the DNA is TGTGCCAGCAGTCAACAGGGGCCTCAGCCCCAGCATTTT.

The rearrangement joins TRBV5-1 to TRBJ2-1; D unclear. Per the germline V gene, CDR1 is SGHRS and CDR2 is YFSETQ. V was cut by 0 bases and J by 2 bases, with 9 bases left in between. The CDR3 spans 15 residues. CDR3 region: CASSLEGSPYNEQFF. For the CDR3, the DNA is TGCGCCAGCAGCTTGGAAGGTAGCCCCTACAATGAGCAGTTCTTC.

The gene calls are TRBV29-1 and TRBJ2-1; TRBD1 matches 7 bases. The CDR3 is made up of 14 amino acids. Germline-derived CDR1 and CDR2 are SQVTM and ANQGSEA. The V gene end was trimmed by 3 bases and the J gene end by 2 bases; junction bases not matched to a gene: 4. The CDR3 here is CSVDGQETYNEQFF. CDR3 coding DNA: TGCAGCGTTGATGGACAGGAGACCTACAATGAGCAGTTCTTC.

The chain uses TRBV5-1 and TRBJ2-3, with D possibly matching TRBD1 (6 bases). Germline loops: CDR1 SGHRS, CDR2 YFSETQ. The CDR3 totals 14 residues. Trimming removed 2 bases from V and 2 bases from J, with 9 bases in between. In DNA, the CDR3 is TGCGCCAGCAGCTTACAGGGATCCACAGATACGCAGTATTTT. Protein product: CASSLQGSTDTQYF.

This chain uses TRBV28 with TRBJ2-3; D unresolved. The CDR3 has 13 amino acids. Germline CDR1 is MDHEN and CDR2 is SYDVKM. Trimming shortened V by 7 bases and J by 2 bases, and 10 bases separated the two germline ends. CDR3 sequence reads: CASKRVNTDTQYF. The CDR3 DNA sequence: TGTGCCAGCAAAAGGGTTAACACAGATACGCAGTATTTT. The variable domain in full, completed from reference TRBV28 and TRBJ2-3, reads DVKVTQSSRYLVKRTGEKVFLECVQDMDHENMFWYRQDPGLGLRLIYFSYDVKMKEKGDIPEGYSVSREKKERFSLILESASTNQTSMYLCASKRVNTDTQYFGPGTRLTVL.

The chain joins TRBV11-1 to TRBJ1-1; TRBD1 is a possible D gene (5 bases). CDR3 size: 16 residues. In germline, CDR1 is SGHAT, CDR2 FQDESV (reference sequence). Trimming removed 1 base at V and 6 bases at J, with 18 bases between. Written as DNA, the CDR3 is TGTGCCAGCAGCTTAGGTGCCGGGACCCTGGGCTCTGAAGCTTTCTTT. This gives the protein CASSLGAGTLGSEAFF.